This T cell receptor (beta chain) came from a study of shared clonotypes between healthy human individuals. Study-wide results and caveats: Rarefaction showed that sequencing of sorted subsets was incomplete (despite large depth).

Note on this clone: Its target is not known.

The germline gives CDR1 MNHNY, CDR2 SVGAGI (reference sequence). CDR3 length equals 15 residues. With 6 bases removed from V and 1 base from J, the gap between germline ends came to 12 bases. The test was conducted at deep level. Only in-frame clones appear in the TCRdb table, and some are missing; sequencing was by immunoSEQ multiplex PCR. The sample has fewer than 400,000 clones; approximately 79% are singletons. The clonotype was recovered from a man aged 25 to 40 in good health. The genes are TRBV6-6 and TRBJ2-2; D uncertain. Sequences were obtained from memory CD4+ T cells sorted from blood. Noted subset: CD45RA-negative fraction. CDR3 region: CASSPSLMNTGELFF. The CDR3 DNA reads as TGTGCCAGCAGCCCATCCTTGATGAACACCGGGGAGCTGTTTTTT.